The rows below give T cell receptor beta chains drawn from one sample of a study of shared clonotypes between healthy human individuals. Assay used: immunoSEQ multiplex PCR; TCRdb lists only in-frame clones, some missing. The sample has 1.5 million to 2.5 million clones, approximately 94% seen once. Source material: naive CD8+ T cells sorted from blood. Every receptor here comes from a man aged 18 to 29 in good health. CDR3s include the opening cysteine and the closing phenylalanine or tryptophan. The order of the fields is J gene, V gene, clone size, D gene, CDR3 length, CDR3 DNA, CDR3 protein. D genes are given only for firm matches. Expanded clones are given a class, and other clones once, few, many or no size at all.

TRBJ2-3	TRBV6-5	-	TRBD2	13	TGTGCCAGCAGTTATGCGGGGGGAGATACGCAGTATTTT	CASSYAGGDTQYF
TRBJ2-6	TRBV5-6	-	TRBD1	15	TGTGCCAGCAGCTTGGAGGGGGCAGGGGCCAACGTCCTGACTTTC	CASSLEGAGANVLTF
TRBJ2-3	TRBV4-1	-	TRBD1	13	TGCGCCAGCAGCCTAGGGGGCGCAGATACGCAGTATTTT	CASSLGGADTQYF
TRBJ1-3	TRBV4-1	-	-	13	TGCGCCAGCAGCCAACAGTCTGGAAACACCATATATTTT	CASSQQSGNTIYF
TRBJ1-1	TRBV4-2	-	-	13	TGTGCCAGCAGCCCCCTCGGGGATGGTGAAGCTTTCTTT	CASSPLGDGEAFF
TRBJ2-2	TRBV19	-	TRBD2	17	TGTGCCAGTAGTATAGATCGGCTAGCGGGAGTTACCGGGGAGCTGTTTTTT	CASSIDRLAGVTGELFF
TRBJ2-1	TRBV13	-	-	14	TGTGCCAGCAGCTTACGCCCGGGCGACAATGAGCAGTTCTTC	CASSLRPGDNEQFF
TRBJ2-2	TRBV2	-	TRBD1	14	TGTGCCAGGGCGGACAGGGGAGGAACCGGGGAGCTGTTTTTT	CARADRGGTGELFF
TRBJ2-1	TRBV28	-	-	13	TGTGCCAGCAGTTTTAGGCTAAACGATGAGCAGTTCTTC	CASSFRLNDEQFF
TRBJ2-7	TRBV28	-	-	14	TGTGCCAGCAGTTTACTCGGGGGCACCTACGAGCAGTACTTC	CASSLLGGTYEQYF
TRBJ2-1	TRBV28	once	-	13	TGTGCCAGCGCTCAGGGGCCCTACAATGAGCAGTTCTTC	CASAQGPYNEQFF
TRBJ2-3	TRBV27	-	-	13	TGTGCCAGCAGTCCGGACAGACCAGATACGCAGTATTTT	CASSPDRPDTQYF
TRBJ1-4	TRBV5-4	-	-	15	TGTGCCAGCAGCTTGTACGGGTCGGCTAATGAAAAACTGTTTTTT	CASSLYGSANEKLFF
TRBJ2-5	TRBV7-3	-	TRBD1	12	TGTGCCAGCGGACAGGTGGGGGAGACCCAGTACTTC	CASGQVGETQYF
TRBJ1-2	TRBV11-2	-	TRBD1	16	TGTGCCAGCAGCTTAGATTCTGACAGGGGCAGCTATGGCTACACCTTC	CASSLDSDRGSYGYTF
TRBJ2-4	TRBV28	-	-	15	TGTGCCAGCACCAATACAGACCTAGCCAAAAACATTCAGTACTTC	CASTNTDLAKNIQYF